The following is a T cell receptor (beta chain) sequence with its context. The sequenced target, TCR beta, came from blood CD8+ and CD4+ T cells. Negative magnetic isolation gave CD8+ and CD4+ cells; FACS enriched CD8+ TEMRA. This specimen comes from a study of CD8 T cells in Susac syndrome. Reverse transcription used about 0.45 to 1 ug RNA and random hexamers. MiXCR, run by TCRdb on the immunoSEQ multiplex PCR reads, gives a single entry per CDR3 protein. The sample consists of more than 55,000 distinct CDR3 sequences, 85% to 95% of them appearing once. This TCR was recovered from a human donor in good health. What was sequenced was CD8+ T cells from PBMCs.

In DNA form, the CDR3 reads TGCAGCGTTGTTGGTGGTTCTGGCACCGGGGAGCTGTTTTTT. This gives the protein CSVVGGSGTGELFF. The V and J genes are TRBV29-1 and TRBJ2-2, with D unresolved. The germline CDR1 and CDR2 sequences are SQVTM and ANQGSEA. The CDR3 loop spans 14 amino acids. Trimming left V 4 bases short and J 4 bases short, with 13 bases between.